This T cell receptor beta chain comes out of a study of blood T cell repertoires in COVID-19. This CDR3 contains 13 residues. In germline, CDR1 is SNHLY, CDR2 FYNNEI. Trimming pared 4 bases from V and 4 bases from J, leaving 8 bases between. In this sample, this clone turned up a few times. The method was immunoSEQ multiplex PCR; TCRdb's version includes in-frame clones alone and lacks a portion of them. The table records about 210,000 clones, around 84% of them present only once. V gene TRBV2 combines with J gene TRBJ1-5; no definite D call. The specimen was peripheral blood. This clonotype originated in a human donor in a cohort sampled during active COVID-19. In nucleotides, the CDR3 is TGTGCCAGCAGTGTTGGGGAGAATCAGCCCCAGCATTTT. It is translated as CASSVGENQPQHF.